These T cell receptor beta chains were read from a single sample in a study of a mutant IDH1 vaccine in newly diagnosed glioma. What these receptors recognize is not known. TCRdb keeps only in-frame clones here, not all; method: immunoSEQ multiplex PCR. The data contain tens of thousands of clones, about 87% of them singletons. The sample consisted of PBMCs, taken from a glioma patient whose treatment included an IDH1 peptide vaccine. The source is a man aged 35-49 years with glioma. CDR3s include the opening cysteine and the closing phenylalanine or tryptophan. A D gene is named only where the DNA matches it firmly. Clone size, where shown, is once, few, many, or a class for clones that have expanded.

clone_size | d_call | j_call | v_call | cdr3_aa | cdr3_nt
NA | NA | TRBJ1-1 | TRBV25-1 | CASSDPGHYTEAFF | TGTGCCAGCAGTGATCCCGGACATTACACTGAAGCTTTCTTT
NA | NA | TRBJ2-1 | TRBV7-8 | CASNPRSSYNEQFF | TGTGCCAGCAACCCTAGAAGCTCCTACAATGAGCAGTTCTTC
NA | NA | TRBJ1-5 | TRBV9 | CASSGGGGNQPQHF | TGTGCCAGCAGCGGGGGAGGGGGCAATCAGCCCCAGCATTTT
NA | TRBD2 | TRBJ2-5 | TRBV5-5 | CASSGGSWQETQYF | TGTGCCAGCAGCGGCGGGAGTTGGCAAGAGACCCAGTACTTC
NA | TRBD1 | TRBJ2-3 | TRBV7-9 | CASSTRDRVLTDTQYF | TGTGCCAGCAGTACTAGGGACAGGGTTCTCACAGATACGCAGTATTTT
NA | NA | TRBJ1-5 | TRBV5-1 | CASSLGDAGLNQPQHF | TGCGCCAGCAGCTTGGGGGACGCAGGGCTGAATCAGCCCCAGCATTTT
NA | NA | TRBJ1-4 | TRBV28 | CASKERVANGKLFF | TGTGCCAGCAAAGAACGGGTTGCTAATGGAAAACTGTTTTTT
NA | NA | TRBJ2-2 | TRBV19 | CASRKRGQAGELFF | TGTGCCAGTAGGAAGAGAGGGCAAGCCGGGGAGCTGTTTTTT
once | TRBD2 | TRBJ2-1 | TRBV14 | CASSRYSGMSSYNEQFF | TGTGCCAGCAGCCGTTATAGCGGGATGAGCTCCTACAATGAGCAGTTCTTC
NA | TRBD2 | TRBJ2-7 | TRBV7-3 | CASSTGLAPYEQYF | TGTGCCAGCAGCACGGGACTAGCGCCCTACGAGCAGTACTTC
NA | NA | TRBJ2-5 | TRBV9 | CASSVGGQETQYF | TGTGCCAGCAGCGTAGGGGGGCAAGAGACCCAGTACTTC
NA | NA | TRBJ2-4 | TRBV29-1 | CSVVDELDIQYF | TGCAGCGTTGTCGATGAGTTGGACATTCAGTACTTC
NA | NA | TRBJ1-5 | TRBV19 | CASSAYARTATTYSNQPQHF | TGTGCCAGTAGTGCTTACGCGCGGACAGCGACTACCTATAGCAATCAGCCCCAGCATTTT
NA | NA | TRBJ1-2 | TRBV28 | CASKGGAGVNYGYTF | TGTGCCAGCAAGGGGGGGGCAGGGGTTAACTATGGCTACACCTTC
NA | NA | TRBJ2-1 | TRBV6-4 | CASSDSPTLTLGVHEQFF | TGTGCCAGCAGTGACTCCCCGACCCTTACACTGGGAGTTCATGAGCAGTTCTTC
NA | NA | TRBJ1-1 | TRBV10-3 | CATGPQNTEAFF | TGTGCCACCGGACCGCAGAACACTGAAGCTTTCTTT
NA | NA | TRBJ2-3 | TRBV7-2 | CASSAQTSADTQYF | TGTGCCAGCAGCGCCCAAACTAGTGCAGATACGCAGTATTTT
NA | TRBD2 | TRBJ2-2 | TRBV7-9 | CASSPIPSGRTGELFF | TGTGCCAGCAGCCCGATCCCTAGCGGGCGGACCGGGGAGCTGTTTTTT
few | NA | TRBJ2-2 | TRBV7-2 | CASILDYYNTGELFF | TGTGCCAGCATCCTTGACTATTACAACACCGGGGAGCTGTTTTTT
NA | TRBD1 | TRBJ2-6 | TRBV9 | CASSVTGGRASGANVLTF | TGTGCCAGCAGCGTCACAGGGGGTCGGGCCTCTGGGGCCAACGTCCTGACTTTC
NA | NA | TRBJ1-2 | TRBV14 | CASSQDPGYGYTF | TGTGCCAGCAGCCAAGATCCCGGCTATGGCTACACCTTC
NA | NA | TRBJ2-3 | TRBV29-1 | CSVGVAPDTQYF | TGCAGCGTTGGAGTAGCTCCAGATACGCAGTATTTT
few | NA | TRBJ2-1 | TRBV4-3 | CASSQEVYNEQFF | TGCGCCAGCAGCCAAGAAGTATACAATGAGCAGTTCTTC
NA | TRBD1 | TRBJ1-1 | TRBV6-6 | CASRRSGDSINAEAFF | TGTGCCAGCAGGAGATCTGGGGACAGCATTAACGCTGAAGCTTTCTTT
NA | NA | TRBJ1-4 | TRBV5-6 | CASTPSRENEKLFF | TGTGCCAGCACCCCGTCTAGGGAAAATGAAAAACTGTTTTTT
NA | NA | TRBJ1-4 | TRBV19 | CASRIPVGGTNEKLFF | TGTGCCAGTAGAATTCCTGTCGGCGGGACTAATGAAAAACTGTTTTTT
NA | NA | TRBJ1-1 | TRBV13 | CASSPPGGRRAFF | TGTGCCAGCAGTCCCCCCGGGGGCAGGAGGGCTTTCTTT
NA | TRBD1 | TRBJ2-6 | TRBV6-1 | CASSGQGVRLSGANVLTF | TGTGCCAGCAGTGGACAGGGGGTTCGCCTCTCTGGGGCCAACGTCCTGACTTTC
NA | NA | TRBJ2-5 | TRBV6-5 | CASSYGGGGTQYF | TGTGCCAGCAGTTACGGAGGCGGAGGGACCCAGTACTTC
NA | NA | TRBJ2-7 | TRBV28 | CASSPLALLDTSSYEQYF | TGTGCCAGCAGTCCCCTCGCACTACTAGACACAAGCTCCTACGAGCAGTACTTC
NA | TRBD1 | TRBJ1-2 | TRBV7-2 | CASSLGGTGGRGYTF | TGTGCCAGCAGCTTAGGTGGGACAGGGGGCCGTGGCTACACCTTC
once | TRBD2 | TRBJ2-7 | TRBV2 | CASSVGLAGVDEQYF | TGTGCCAGCAGTGTTGGACTAGCGGGTGTCGACGAGCAGTACTTC
NA | NA | TRBJ2-5 | TRBV14 | CASSQGRGRETQYF | TGTGCCAGCAGCCAAGGACGGGGGCGGGAGACCCAGTACTTC
NA | NA | TRBJ2-2 | TRBV7-7 | CASSWTPNTGELFF | TGTGCTAGCTCCTGGACACCGAACACCGGGGAGCTGTTTTTT
NA | TRBD2 | TRBJ2-1 | TRBV12-5 | CASGTGLAYNEQFF | TGTGCTAGTGGAACGGGACTAGCTTACAATGAGCAGTTCTTC